This T cell receptor beta chain is drawn from a study of a mutant IDH1 vaccine in newly diagnosed glioma. The CDR3 covers 16 residues. The V gene lost 0 bases and the J gene lost 2 bases, with 11 bases spanning the gap. CDR1 SGHKS and CDR2 YYEKEE come from the germline V gene (reference sequence). Specified time point: week 35, safety follow-up. In the vaccine, a single dose held 300 ug of the mutant IDH1 20-mer peptide, along with topical imiquimod. Profiling relied on immunoSEQ multiplex PCR, and the TCRdb table lists in-frame clones only, not all of them. The sample yields about 68,000 clones, approximately 88% seen once. Concerning this clone itself: Its antigen is undetermined.

The material was PBMCs, obtained from a glioma patient whose treatment included an IDH1 peptide vaccine. The clonotype was recovered from a young man with glioma. The rearrangement links TRBV5-5 to TRBJ1-4; a weak D match, TRBD1 (5 bases). CDR3 in DNA: TGTGCCAGCAGCTTGGGAGGGACCTCCACTAATGAAAAACTGTTTTTT. It translates to CASSLGGTSTNEKLFF.